This T cell receptor beta chain was identified in a study of blood T cells in healthy people across ages. Concerning this clonotype itself: What it binds is unknown.

The CDR3 loop spans 17 amino acids. The trim removed 0 bases at V and 1 base at J, leaving 8 bases unmatched. Germline lookup yields CDR1 MGHRA and CDR2 YSYEKL. The second PCR ran roughly 7 to 12 cycles with a sample-barcoded 5' primer and J-beta primers. Each cDNA was tagged by a template-switch adaptor containing 12 random nucleotides. TCRdb passed the 5' RACE reads through MiXCR, listing each CDR3 protein once. The sample has 1.5 million to 2 million distinct CDR3 sequences; about 32% are singletons. Every donor provided roughly 10 milliliters of peripheral blood. Study-wide results and caveats: The CMV status of each donor remained undetermined, and this could have confounded shifts in expanded clonotypes. The fall in TCR beta diversity per million T cells was roughly linear with age.

The source is a woman aged 25 to 45 in good health. Sequencing input: blood. This sequence joins TRBV4-1 and TRBJ2-7; 8 nucleotides match TRBD2. CDR3 DNA sequence: TGCGCCAGCAGCCAAGATTCGCCAGCGGGAGTTTCCTACGAGCAGTACTTC. Translated: CASSQDSPAGVSYEQYF.